This note documents a single TCR beta chain sequence. TCRdb re-analysed the 5' RACE reads in MiXCR, keeping a single row per CDR3 protein. The sample lists 25,000 to 35,000 distinct CDR3 sequences; 5.2% were seen once. The data originate from a study of early T cells in non-severe SARS-CoV-2 infection. Germline V lookup: CDR1 SGHNT, CDR2 YYREEE (reference sequence). The CDR3 runs 16 residues. J gave up 5 bases and V 1 base, and 7 bases lay outside the gene matches. The chain employs TRBV5-4 and TRBJ2-3, with 10 bases matching TRBD1. The receptor was isolated from an adult who was a healthcare worker with PCR-confirmed SARS-CoV-2 infection or an uninfected control (not recorded which). Specimen: whole blood. The CDR3 bases are TGTGCCAGCAGCTTGCAGGGTCGGACAGGGGGAGATACGCAGTATTTT. It is translated as CASSLQGRTGGDTQYF.